This T cell receptor beta chain was sequenced in a study of identifying expanded T cells in peripheral blood. Study-level results: Approximately two-week clone count variance significantly increased as total template count grew. Roughly 1.2 clones differed between technical replicates, versus approximately 17 and 20 over time.

Healthy donors had no documented immune events, such as infections, while sampled. TCRdb keeps only in-frame clones here, not all; method: immunoSEQ multiplex PCR. The sample yields roughly 92,000 clones, more than 70% seen once. As for this clone: Its antigen is still unknown.

CDR1 MGHDK and CDR2 SYGVNS come from the germline V gene. This CDR3 region has 13 residues. V lost 3 bases and J 10 bases, leaving 14 bases between the germline ends. Sequenced: blood. The chain carries TRBV25-1 and TRBJ2-3, with D unclear. The TCR comes from a person between 18 and 75 years old in good health. The CDR3 loop is CASSEIDGKSQYF. The CDR3 nucleotides read TGTGCCAGCAGTGAGATTGACGGAAAATCGCAGTATTTT.